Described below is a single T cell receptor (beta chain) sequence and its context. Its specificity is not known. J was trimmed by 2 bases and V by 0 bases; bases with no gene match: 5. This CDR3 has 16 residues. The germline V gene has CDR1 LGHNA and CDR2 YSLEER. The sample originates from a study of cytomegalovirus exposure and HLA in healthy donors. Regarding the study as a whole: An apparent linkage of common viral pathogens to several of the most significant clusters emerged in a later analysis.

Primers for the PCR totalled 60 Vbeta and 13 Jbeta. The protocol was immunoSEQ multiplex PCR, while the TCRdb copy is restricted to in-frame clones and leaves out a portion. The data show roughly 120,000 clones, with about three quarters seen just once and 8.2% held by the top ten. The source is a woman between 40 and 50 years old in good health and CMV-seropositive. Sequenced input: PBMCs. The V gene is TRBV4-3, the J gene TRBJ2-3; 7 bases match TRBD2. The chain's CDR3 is CASSQDAERDTDTQYF. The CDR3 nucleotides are TGCGCCAGCAGCCAAGATGCCGAGCGGGACACAGATACGCAGTATTTT.